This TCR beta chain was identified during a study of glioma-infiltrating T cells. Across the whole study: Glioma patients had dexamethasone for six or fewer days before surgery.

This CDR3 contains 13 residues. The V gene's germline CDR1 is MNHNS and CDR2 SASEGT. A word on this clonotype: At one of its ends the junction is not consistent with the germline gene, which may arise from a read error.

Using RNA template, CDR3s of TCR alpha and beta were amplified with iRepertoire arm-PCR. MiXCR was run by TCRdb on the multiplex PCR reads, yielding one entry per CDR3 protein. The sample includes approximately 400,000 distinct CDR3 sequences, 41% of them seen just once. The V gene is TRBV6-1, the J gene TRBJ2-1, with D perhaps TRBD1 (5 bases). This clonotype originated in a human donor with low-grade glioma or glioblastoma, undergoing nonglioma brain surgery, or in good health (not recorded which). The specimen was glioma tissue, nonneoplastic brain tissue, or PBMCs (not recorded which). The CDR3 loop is CAISPYGADEQFF. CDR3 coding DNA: TGTGCCATCAGTCCCTATGGGGCGGATGAGCAGTTCTTC.